Reported below is one T cell receptor beta chain. Its antigen is undetermined. V lost 5 bases and J 4 bases, leaving 14 bases between the germline ends. Looked up from germline, CDR1 is SEHNR and CDR2 is FQNEAQ (reference sequence). CDR3 length: 15 amino acids. The table came from immunoSEQ multiplex PCR; TCRdb's copy has only in-frame clones and leaves some out. Counted here are 60,000 to 85,000 clones, about 80% occurring once; the ten biggest clones make up 25% to 30%. This record belongs to a study of T cell responses to AZD1222 COVID-19 vaccine. Whole-study results and caveats: There were mostly white British donors and more females than males, and clonal diversity was possibly underestimated. Reports say nearly half of spike-specific TCRs go after unmutated variant regions. Two AZD1222 administrations were followed by greater Spike-specific TCR breadth and depth. The CD4 TCRs associated with vaccination extended across spike and predominated at 160-218 and 743-854.

The source of this sequence is an adult who received the MenACWY meningococcal vaccine as a control. The rearrangement uses TRBV7-9 and TRBJ2-2; D remains unclear. This material consisted of peripheral blood, taken 28 days after the second dose of the MenACWY control vaccine. CDR3 DNA sequence: TGTGCCAGCAGCCCGCGACGTGCCTTCACCGGGGAGCTGTTTTTT. Translation: CASSPRRAFTGELFF.